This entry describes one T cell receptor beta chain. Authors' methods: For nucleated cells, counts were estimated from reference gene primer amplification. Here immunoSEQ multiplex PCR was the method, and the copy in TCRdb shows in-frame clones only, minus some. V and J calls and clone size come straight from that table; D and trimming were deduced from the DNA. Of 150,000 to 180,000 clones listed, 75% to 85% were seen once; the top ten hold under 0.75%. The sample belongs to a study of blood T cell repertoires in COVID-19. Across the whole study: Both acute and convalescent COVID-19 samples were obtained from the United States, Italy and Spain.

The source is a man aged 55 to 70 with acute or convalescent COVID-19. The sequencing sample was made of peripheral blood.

CDR3 nucleotides: TGCGCCAGCAGGCCAGGGGGGTACCAAGAGACCCAGTACTTC. It encodes CASRPGGYQETQYF. The V and J genes are TRBV5-1 and TRBJ2-5; perhaps TRBD1 as D (7 bases). V was clipped by 5 bases and J by 0 bases, with 11 bases between them. This CDR3 region has 14 residues. CDR1 is SGHRS, CDR2 YFSETQ, per germline. Full variable domain (outside the CDR3, taken from reference TRBV5-1 and TRBJ2-5): KAGVTQTPRYLIKTRGQQVTLSCSPISGHRSVSWYQQTPGQGLQFLFEYFSETQRNKGNFPGRFSGRQFSNSRSEMNVSTLELGDSALYLCASRPGGYQETQYFGPGTRLLVL.